Reported below is one T cell receptor (beta chain). The specificity of this receptor is unknown. No quality values exist for individual bases; no much larger clone is one base distant. The donors were healthy, HIV-negative adults who had no recently reported acute infections or vaccinations. Every donor was a Caucasian adult residing in Nashville, Tennessee, USA. CD4+ T cells were enriched by magnetic negative selection, after which naive cells were positively selected on CD45RA and the negative fraction was taken as the memory subset. After blood collection by leukapheresis, PBMCs were isolated using Ficoll-Histopaque density gradient centrifugation and then cryopreserved in the vapor phase of liquid nitrogen. Analytical flow cytometry was used to check the purity and quantity of every magnetically sorted T cell population. Each sorted fraction had its genomic DNA isolated and then quantified by UV absorbance on a Nanodrop 2000c.

These data belong to a study of shared clonotypes between healthy human individuals (dated by TCRdb to the early 2020s). The study in broad terms: The cohort comprised a couple of women and three men aged 18 to 49 years. For each donor, CD4 naive and CD4 memory were each run on three plates, CD8 naive on two plates, and CD8 memory on one plate. To estimate repertoire size and how much clonotypes are shared between individuals, the study performed deep sequencing of blood TCR repertoires from about five healthy adults. Libraries were prepared and TCR repertoires were sequenced by different laboratories using diverse techniques, in order to increase sequencing depth and limit assay-specific biases. Each donor's leukapheresis produced roughly between roughly 0.85 and 10 billion PBMCs.

Using the deep immunoSEQ assay, TCR CDR3 regions were amplified from genomic DNA by multiplex PCR. Extracted genomic DNA from each cell subset was spread evenly across all wells of several immunoSEQ 96-well plates, with each plate serving as a replicate. For sorted subsets, roughly 200 ng genomic DNA, equal to 25,000 to 35,000 T cell genomes, was loaded into each replicate PCR. The purified libraries were quantified using a Qubit 3.0 fluorometer, sized with a Bioanalyzer 2100, and then quantified again using the KAPA Library Quantification kit. A separate single-read 150-cycle Illumina NextSeq 550 flow cell was used to sequence each immunoSEQ 96-well plate. Concerning the study's data processing: Because the immunoSEQ output held only junctional sequences and lacked quality scores, the filtering could not match the filtering applied to full-length reads. To assign V/J genes and CDR3, sequences were annotated against IMGT germline references using PyIR, a Python wrapper for IgBLAST v1.9. Reads were filtered out if the reads had weak V/J assignments (E-value above 1e-6), no CDR3, stop codons, out-of-frame junctions, or ambiguous translated residues. V3J clonotypes were defined as sequences sharing the same inferred V gene, J gene, and CDR3 amino acid sequence. To compute the percentage overlap between repertoires, the number of shared unique clonotypes was divided by the size of the smaller repertoire. Repertoire richness was assessed with RTK rarefaction, the Chao1 estimator, and Recon v2.1 estimates of unobserved clonotypes. OLGA was used to compute generation probabilities for all TCRbeta clonotypes that the gDNA method yielded from a handful of donors. This immuneACCESS table, as held by TCRdb, lists in-frame sequences with V and J called but not all clones. Of the missing ones, under half trace to an unresolved V gene in checked studies; the others have no known cause. D and trimming come from the DNA, and the V and J calls and clone size come from that table. In this sample the table shows 550,000 to 850,000 clones, 55% to 80% of which occur a single time. Approximately 1.8% of the sample is in the top ten clones.

Between the V and J ends, shortened by 2 bases and 3 bases respectively, the junction contains 10 bases. For CDR1 and CDR2, the germline V gene lists MDHEN and SYDVKM. CDR3 length: 14 amino acids, cysteine to phenylalanine. The CDR3 DNA has 42 bases and is translated from base 1. The full study reports these points: Rarefaction of sorted-subset datasets indicated incomplete sequencing despite the large sequencing depth. Naive subsets generally had larger estimated clonotype richness than memory subsets. Only blood was sampled, and tissue TCR repertoires likely differ from those in blood. Clonotypes shared by all four sorted-subset donors showed higher generation probabilities than non-shared clonotypes. Based on pairwise subsampling, the degree of clonotype sharing among donors was expected to be affected by sequencing depth. Across four donors, approximately 4.9% of naive CD4, approximately 3.6% of naive CD8, about 2% of memory CD4, and approximately 0.42% of memory CD8 clonotypes were shared. The small number of donors limited the genetic and exposure-history diversity represented.

This clonotype was sampled from a woman in her 30s in good health. The specimen was memory CD4+ T cells sorted from blood. In light of the paper, this sample's cell subset or site label describes: CD45RA-negative fraction. The chain links TRBV28 with TRBJ1-1; 5 matching bases give a weak D call of TRBD1. CDR3 sequence: CASSLQGLYTEAFF. The nucleotides read TGTGCCAGCAGTTTACAGGGCCTGTACACTGAAGCTTTCTTT.